This section outlines one T cell receptor (beta chain) sequence together with its context. Its antigen is currently unknown. This specimen belongs to a study of Ad26.COV2.S vaccination and SARS-CoV-2 variants. Sequencing used immunoSEQ multiplex PCR; TCRdb keeps in-frame clones, though not all of them. The table lists under 150,000 clones, 86% of them singletons. Study-level findings and limits: Vaccine recipients showed a spike-specific TCR breadth that was higher than in placebo recipients. Following vaccination, spike-specific CD8+ and CD4+ T cell responses reportedly exhibited substantial breadth.

The source was peripheral blood, collected after recovery from COVID-19. The receptor comes from a human donor who had recovered from COVID-19.

DNA for the CDR3: TGCGCCAGCAGCCAACAAGAACAGGGGGAGACCCAGTACTTC. Translation: CASSQQEQGETQYF. The chain recombines TRBV4-1 with TRBJ2-5; 7 bases match TRBD1. Germline V gene data show CDR1 as MGHRA and CDR2 as YSYEKL. The length of the CDR3 is 14 residues. Unmatched junction bases numbered 5, after V lost 2 bases and J lost 5 bases.